The 17 T cell receptor beta chains below were found in one sample sequenced in a study of blood T cell repertoires in COVID-19. Clones were read by immunoSEQ multiplex PCR, and TCRdb kept only the in-frame ones, dropping some. The data show about 670,000 clones, 85% to 90% seen once. Sample: peripheral blood. The receptors stem from a woman between 18 and 29 years old with acute or convalescent COVID-19.

The rearrangement joins TRBV5-4 to TRBJ2-1; the D is unclear. The CDR3 covers 13 residues. Per the germline V gene, CDR1 is SGHNT and CDR2 is YYREEE (reference sequence). Trimming removed 2 bases at V and 1 base at J, with 4 bases between. The CDR3 protein is CASSFTSYNEQFF. The CDR3 DNA reads TGTGCCAGCAGCTTCACATCCTACAATGAGCAGTTCTTC. Complete variable domain (other parts from reference TRBV5-4 and TRBJ2-1): ETGVTQSPTHLIKTRGQQVTLRCSSQSGHNTVSWYQQALGQGPQFIFQYYREEENGRGNFPPRFSGLQFPNYSSELNVNALELDDSALYLCASSFTSYNEQFFGPGTRLTVL.

The V and J genes are TRBV24-1 and TRBJ1-6, with D perhaps matching TRBD1 (6 bases). V lost 8 bases and J lost 6, with 13 bases in between. Germline V lookup: CDR1 KGHDR, CDR2 SFDVKD. CDR3 size: 14 residues. The CDR3 here is CATIPPDSNSPLHF. The CDR3 DNA follows: TGTGCCACCATCCCCCCGGACAGTAATTCACCCCTCCACTTT.

This clone was recorded only once. The chain is built from TRBV7-2 and TRBJ2-2, with a possible D match to TRBD2 (5 bases). V dropped 5 bases and J dropped 2 bases, with 9 bases sitting between them. This CDR3 region has 14 residues. CDR1 SGHTA and CDR2 FQGNSA come from the germline V gene. The CDR3 coding sequence is TGTGCCAGCAGCGTCGGGATTAACACCGGGGAGCTGTTTTTT. Protein product: CASSVGINTGELFF.

This chain links TRBV6-5 with TRBJ1-1; D might be TRBD1 (6 bases). The V and J ends lost 1 base and 1 base respectively, with 13 bases between them. Germline V gene lookup returns CDR1 MNHEY and CDR2 SVGAGI. The CDR3 consists of 16 residues. Written as DNA, the CDR3 is TGTGCCAGCAGTTACTTAAGGACAGTTGGGAACACTGAAGCTTTCTTT. Translation: CASSYLRTVGNTEAFF.

The chain is built from TRBV9 and TRBJ2-2; TRBD2 is a possible D gene (6 bases). The V gene lost 2 bases and the J gene lost 5 bases, with 16 bases spanning the gap. The germline CDR1 and CDR2 sequences are SGDLS and YYNGEE. The CDR3 has 16 amino acids. Here the CDR3 reads CASSVGSTLTTGELFF. The DNA of the CDR3 is TGTGCCAGCAGCGTCGGGAGTACCCTAACGACCGGGGAGCTGTTTTTT. The whole variable domain, filled in from reference TRBV9 and TRBJ2-2, reads DSGVTQTPKHLITATGQRVTLRCSPRSGDLSVYWYQQSLDQGLQFLIQYYNGEERAKGNILERFSAQQFPDLHSELNLSSLELGDSALYFCASSVGSTLTTGELFFGEGSRLTVL.

The chain uses TRBV5-1 and TRBJ1-2; possibly TRBD1 for D (6 bases). CDR1 SGHRS and CDR2 YFSETQ come from the germline V gene. The V end lost 1 base, the J end lost 11 bases, and 18 bases lay between the germline ends. The CDR3 runs 14 residues. CDR3: CASSLNFPTGHYTF. The CDR3 bases are TGCGCCAGCAGCTTGAATTTTCCGACAGGCCATTACACCTTC. The whole variable domain, filled in from reference TRBV5-1 and TRBJ1-2, reads KAGVTQTPRYLIKTRGQQVTLSCSPISGHRSVSWYQQTPGQGLQFLFEYFSETQRNKGNFPGRFSGRQFSNSRSEMNVSTLELGDSALYLCASSLNFPTGHYTFGSGTRLTVV.

The chain recombines TRBV12-3 or TRBV12-4 with TRBJ1-2; 9 nucleotides line up with TRBD1. Trimming at V came to 7 bases and at J to 8 bases, leaving 8 bases not matched to a gene. This CDR3 has 13 residues. CDR3 sequence reads: CASKLTGGRGYTF. As DNA, the CDR3 is TGTGCCAGCAAACTCACAGGGGGCCGGGGCTACACCTTC.

The chain recombines TRBV18 with TRBJ1-1; TRBD1 matches 12 bases. From germline, CDR1 is KGHSH and CDR2 LQKENI. After removal of 7 bases from V and 4 bases from J, the junction contained 10 bases not matched to a gene. This CDR3 is built from 16 residues. CDR3 DNA: TGTGCCAGCTTTTCGGGACAGGGGGCGTTGGGCACTGAAGCTTTCTTT. Amino acids: CASFSGQGALGTEAFF.

This chain connects TRBV2 to TRBJ2-5; 9 bases map to TRBD2. V was pared by 6 bases and J by 1 base, with 3 bases of the junction left unmatched. CDR3 length equals 14 residues. Germline CDR1 reads SNHLY; CDR2 reads FYNNEI. CDR3 sequence reads: CASRLAGPQETQYF. CDR3 in DNA: TGTGCCAGCAGACTAGCGGGCCCCCAAGAGACCCAGTACTTC.

The chain uses TRBV11-2 and TRBJ1-2; D remains ambiguous. The germline gives CDR1 SGHAT, CDR2 FQNNGV. The CDR3 consists of 16 residues. V was trimmed by 1 base and J by 4 bases, leaving 16 bases between them. The CDR3 spells CASSLVISAGVYGYTF. The CDR3 nucleotides read TGTGCCAGCAGCTTAGTTATCTCCGCGGGCGTCTATGGCTACACCTTC.

This chain uses TRBV2 with TRBJ1-2; D not resolved. This CDR3 spans 13 amino acids. CDR1 SNHLY and CDR2 FYNNEI come from the germline V gene. V was pared by 7 bases and J by 6 bases, with 15 bases between. The DNA of the CDR3 is TGTGCCAGCATCCTACAGAACGTGGATGGCTACACCTTC. The encoded protein is CASILQNVDGYTF.

This clone was picked up one time. Other DNA sequences in the sample encode the same CDR3. CDR3 amino acids: CASSLGTGGYEQYF. CDR3 coding DNA: TGCGCCAGCAGCTTGGGGACAGGGGGCTACGAGCAGTACTTC. This sequence joins TRBV5-1 and TRBJ2-7; 10 nucleotides align to TRBD1. CDR3 size: 14 residues. CDR1 is SGHRS, CDR2 YFSETQ, per germline. Germline trimming cut 0 bases from V and 3 bases from J; bases unmatched to any gene: 0.

This sequence joins TRBV20-1 and TRBJ1-2; D not resolved. Germline CDR1 is DFQATT and CDR2 is SNEGSKA (reference sequence). This CDR3 comprises 11 residues. Trimming left V 5 bases short and J 4 bases short, with 8 bases between. The CDR3 bases are TGCAGTGCTGGACTCAGCTATGGCTACACCTTC. Encoded protein: CSAGLSYGYTF.

The chain recombines TRBV28 with TRBJ1-1; D gene ambiguous. The germline gives CDR1 MDHEN, CDR2 SYDVKM. V gave up 8 bases and J gave up 1 base, with 20 bases separating them. The CDR3 extends over 16 amino acids. CDR3 amino acids: CASLGIGPPGNTEAFF. The DNA for the CDR3 is TGTGCCAGCCTGGGTATAGGTCCCCCGGGGAACACTGAAGCTTTCTTT. The complete variable domain, with remaining parts taken from reference TRBV28 and TRBJ1-1, reads DVKVTQSSRYLVKRTGEKVFLECVQDMDHENMFWYRQDPGLGLRLIYFSYDVKMKEKGDIPEGYSVSREKKERFSLILESASTNQTSMYLCASLGIGPPGNTEAFFGQGTRLTVV.

This rearrangement joins TRBV6-4 to TRBJ2-2, with 12 nucleotides matching TRBD2. Looked up from germline, CDR1 is MRHNA and CDR2 is SNTAGT. The CDR3 loop spans 15 amino acids. After removal of 8 bases from V and 4 bases from J, the junction contained 5 bases not matched to a gene. This CDR3 is CASAELAGGTGELFF. The CDR3 coding sequence is TGTGCCAGCGCAGAACTAGCGGGAGGCACCGGGGAGCTGTTTTTT.

In nucleotides, the CDR3 is TGTGCCAGCAGCCAAGGAGGTACAGGGGGATACTTC. This sequence encodes CASSQGGTGGYF. The genes are TRBV3-1 (or the pseudogene TRBV3-2) and TRBJ2-7; 8 positions agree with TRBD1. CDR3 length: 12 residues. Germline CDR1 and CDR2: LGHDT and YNNKEL (reference sequence). V lost 1 base to trimming and J lost 13 bases; unmatched junction nucleotides: 6.

The V and J genes are TRBV27 and TRBJ2-3, with TRBD1 matching over 8 bases. The CDR3 sequence is 14 residues long. The ends lost 0 bases at V and 13 bases at J; junction bases unmatched: 9. Germline values: CDR1 MNHEY, CDR2 SMNVEV (reference sequence). The chain's CDR3 is CASSLSWKDRAKYF. CDR3 in DNA: TGTGCCAGCAGTTTATCGTGGAAGGACAGGGCAAAGTATTTT.